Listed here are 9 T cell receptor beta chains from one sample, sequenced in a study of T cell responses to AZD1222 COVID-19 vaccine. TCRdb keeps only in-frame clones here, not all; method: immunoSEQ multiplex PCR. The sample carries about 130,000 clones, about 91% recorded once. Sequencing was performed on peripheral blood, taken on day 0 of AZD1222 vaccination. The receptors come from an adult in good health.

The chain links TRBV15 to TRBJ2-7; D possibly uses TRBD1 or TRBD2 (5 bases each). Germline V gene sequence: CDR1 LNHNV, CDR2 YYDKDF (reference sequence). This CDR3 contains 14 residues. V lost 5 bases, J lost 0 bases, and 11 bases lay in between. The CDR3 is CATSEGRLSYEQYF. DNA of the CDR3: TGTGCCACCAGCGAGGGACGGCTCTCCTACGAGCAGTACTTC.

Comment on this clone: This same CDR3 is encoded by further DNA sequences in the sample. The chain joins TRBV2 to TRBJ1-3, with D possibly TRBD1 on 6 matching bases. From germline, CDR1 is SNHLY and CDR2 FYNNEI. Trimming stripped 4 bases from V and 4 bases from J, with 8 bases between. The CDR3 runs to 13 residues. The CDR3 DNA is TGTGCCAGCAGTGCAGGGGACGGAAACACCATATATTTT. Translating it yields CASSAGDGNTIYF.

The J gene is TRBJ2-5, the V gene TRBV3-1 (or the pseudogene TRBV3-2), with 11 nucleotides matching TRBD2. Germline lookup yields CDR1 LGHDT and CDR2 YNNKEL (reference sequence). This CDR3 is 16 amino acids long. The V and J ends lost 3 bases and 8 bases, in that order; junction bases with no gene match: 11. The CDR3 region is CASSHSGGASGETQYF. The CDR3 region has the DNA TGTGCCAGCAGCCATAGCGGGGGGGCCTCCGGTGAAACCCAGTACTTC.

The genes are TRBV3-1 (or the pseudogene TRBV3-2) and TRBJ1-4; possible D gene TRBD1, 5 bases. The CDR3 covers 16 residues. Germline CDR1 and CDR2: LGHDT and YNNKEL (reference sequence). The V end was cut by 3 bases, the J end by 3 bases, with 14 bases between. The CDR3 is CASSQGLGGPNEKLFF. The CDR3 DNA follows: TGTGCCAGCAGCCAGGGGCTGGGGGGTCCTAATGAAAAACTGTTTTTT.

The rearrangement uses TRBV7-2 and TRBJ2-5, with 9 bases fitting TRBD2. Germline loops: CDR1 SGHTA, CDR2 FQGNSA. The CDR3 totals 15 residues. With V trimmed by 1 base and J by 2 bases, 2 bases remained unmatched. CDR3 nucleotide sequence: TGTGCCAGCAGCTTAGAAGCGGGGGGACAAGAGACCCAGTACTTC. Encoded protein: CASSLEAGGQETQYF.

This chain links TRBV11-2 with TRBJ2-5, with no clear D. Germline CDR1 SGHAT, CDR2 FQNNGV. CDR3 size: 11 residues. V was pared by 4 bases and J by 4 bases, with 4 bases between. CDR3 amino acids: CASSSSETQYF. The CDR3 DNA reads TGTGCCAGCAGCTCCTCAGAGACCCAGTACTTC.

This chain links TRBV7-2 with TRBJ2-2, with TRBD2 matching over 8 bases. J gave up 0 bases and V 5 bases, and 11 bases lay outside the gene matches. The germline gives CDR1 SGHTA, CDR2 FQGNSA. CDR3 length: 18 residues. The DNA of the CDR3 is TGTGCCAGCAGCCCGTCGGCGGGGGGCTCCGCGAACACCGGGGAGCTGTTTTTT. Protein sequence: CASSPSAGGSANTGELFF.

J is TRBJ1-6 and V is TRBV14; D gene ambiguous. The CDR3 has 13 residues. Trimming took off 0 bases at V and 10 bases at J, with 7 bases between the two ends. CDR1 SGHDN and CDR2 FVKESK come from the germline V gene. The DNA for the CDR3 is TGTGCCAGCAGCCAAGACGCCCGGTCACCCCTCCACTTT. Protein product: CASSQDARSPLHF.

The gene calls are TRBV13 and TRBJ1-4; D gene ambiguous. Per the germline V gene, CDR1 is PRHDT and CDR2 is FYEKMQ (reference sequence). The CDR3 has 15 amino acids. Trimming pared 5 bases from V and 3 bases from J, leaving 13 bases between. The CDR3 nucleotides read TGTGCCAGCAGCAAAGCTCCTGCGCCTAATGAAAAACTGTTTTTT. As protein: CASSKAPAPNEKLFF. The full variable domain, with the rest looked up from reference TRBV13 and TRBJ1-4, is AAGVIQSPRHLIKEKRETATLKCYPIPRHDTVYWYQQGPGQDPQFLISFYEKMQSDKGSIPDRFSAQQFSDYHSELNMSSLELGDSALYFCASSKAPAPNEKLFFGSGTQLSVL.